These 2 T cell receptor beta chains originate from one sample sequenced in a study of cytomegalovirus exposure and HLA in healthy donors. The assay was immunoSEQ multiplex PCR, and TCRdb's table has in-frame clones only and misses some. The table records over 90,000 clones, over 85% of them present only once. The sequenced sample consisted of PBMCs. These receptors came from a woman between 18 and 29 years old in good health and CMV-seronegative.

The V and J genes are TRBV5-6 and TRBJ1-5; 8 bases agree with TRBD1. Germline CDR1 reads SGHDT; CDR2 reads YYEEEE. After removal of 4 bases from V and 7 bases from J, the junction contained 7 bases not matched to a gene. CDR3 length: 14 residues. In DNA form, the CDR3 reads TGTGCCAGCAGCGGAGGGACAGGAGGCCAGCCCCAGCATTTT. It is translated as CASSGGTGGQPQHF.

The chain couples TRBV18 to TRBJ1-1; D ambiguous. Germline loops: CDR1 KGHSH, CDR2 LQKENI. Trimming took off 2 bases at V and 0 bases at J, with 13 bases between the two ends. The CDR3 spans 16 residues. CDR3 protein: CASSPTGGKVNTEAFF. In nucleotides, the CDR3 is TGTGCCAGCTCACCAACGGGAGGGAAAGTGAACACTGAAGCTTTCTTT.